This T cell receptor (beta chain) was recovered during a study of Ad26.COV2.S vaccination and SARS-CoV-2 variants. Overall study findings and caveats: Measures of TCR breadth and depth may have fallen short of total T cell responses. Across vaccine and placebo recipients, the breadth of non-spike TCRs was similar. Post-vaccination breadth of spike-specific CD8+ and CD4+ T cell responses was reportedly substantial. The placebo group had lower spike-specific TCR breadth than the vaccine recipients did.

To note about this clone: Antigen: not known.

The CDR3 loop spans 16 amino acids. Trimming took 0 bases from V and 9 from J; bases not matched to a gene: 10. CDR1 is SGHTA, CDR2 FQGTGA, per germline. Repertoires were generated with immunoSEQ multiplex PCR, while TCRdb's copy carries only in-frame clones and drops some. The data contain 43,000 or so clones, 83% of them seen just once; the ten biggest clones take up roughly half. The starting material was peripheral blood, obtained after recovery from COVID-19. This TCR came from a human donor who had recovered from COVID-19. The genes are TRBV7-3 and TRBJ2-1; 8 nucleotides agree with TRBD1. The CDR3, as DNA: TGTGCCAGCAGCTTAACCTTGACAGGGGCTAGGGGTGAGCAGTTCTTC. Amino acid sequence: CASSLTLTGARGEQFF.